The T cell receptor (beta chain) under discussion was sequenced for a study of cytomegalovirus exposure and HLA in healthy donors. About the study: The study's early data release held some 85 million unique TCRs from HLA-typed donors.

Study findings and constraints: Researchers reported in a later analysis that common viral pathogens appeared linked to several top clusters. Reportedly, HLA-A and HLA-B alleles of most subjects were accurately predicted from TCR beta. Investigators reported 164 TCR beta chains as tied to cytomegalovirus.

CDR1 is LNHDA and CDR2 is SQIVND in the germline V gene (reference sequence). The ends lost 6 bases at V and 4 bases at J; junction bases unmatched: 5. The CDR3 spans 14 residues. As to this clone: The antigen remains undetermined.

The PCR was carried out with 60 Vbeta primers and 13 Jbeta primers. Data came from immunoSEQ multiplex PCR; TCRdb stores just in-frame clones and leaves some out. The sample has roughly 51,000 clones. The receptor's source is a woman aged 45-59 years in good health and CMV-seropositive. The sequencing sample was made of PBMCs. The rearrangement links TRBV19 to TRBJ2-5, with 10 bases fitting TRBD2. The CDR3 DNA is TGTGCCAGTAGGTCCGGGACTAGCGTAGAGACCCAGTACTTC. As protein: CASRSGTSVETQYF.